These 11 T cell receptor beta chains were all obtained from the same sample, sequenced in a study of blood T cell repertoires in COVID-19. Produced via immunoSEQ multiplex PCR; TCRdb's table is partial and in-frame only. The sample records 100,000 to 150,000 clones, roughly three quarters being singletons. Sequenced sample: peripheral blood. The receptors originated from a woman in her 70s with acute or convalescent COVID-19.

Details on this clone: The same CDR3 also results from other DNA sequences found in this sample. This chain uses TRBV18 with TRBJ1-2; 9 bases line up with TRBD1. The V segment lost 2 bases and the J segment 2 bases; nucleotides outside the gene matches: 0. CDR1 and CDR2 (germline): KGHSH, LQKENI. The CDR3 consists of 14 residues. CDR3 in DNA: TGTGCCAGCTCACCAGGACAGGGGAACTATGGCTACACCTTC. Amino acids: CASSPGQGNYGYTF.

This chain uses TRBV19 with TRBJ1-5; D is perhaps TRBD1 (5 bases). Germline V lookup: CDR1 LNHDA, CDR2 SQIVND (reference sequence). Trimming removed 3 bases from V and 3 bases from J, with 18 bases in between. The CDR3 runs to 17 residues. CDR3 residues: CASSIDPRQLPNQPQHF. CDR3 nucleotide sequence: TGTGCCAGTAGTATCGATCCGCGACAGCTTCCCAATCAGCCCCAGCATTTT.

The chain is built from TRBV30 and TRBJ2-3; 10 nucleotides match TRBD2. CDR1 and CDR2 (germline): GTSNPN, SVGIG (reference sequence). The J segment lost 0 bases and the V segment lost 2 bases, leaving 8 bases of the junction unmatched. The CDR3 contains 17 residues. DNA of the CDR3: TGTGCCTGGAGTAGGCTAGCGGGGGCTACTAGCACAGATACGCAGTATTTT. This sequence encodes CAWSRLAGATSTDTQYF. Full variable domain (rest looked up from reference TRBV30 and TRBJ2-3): SQTIHQWPATLVQPVGSPLSLECTVEGTSNPNLYWYRQAAGRGLQLLFYSVGIGQISSEVPQNLSASRPQDRQFILSSKKLLLSDSGFYLCAWSRLAGATSTDTQYFGPGTRLTVL.

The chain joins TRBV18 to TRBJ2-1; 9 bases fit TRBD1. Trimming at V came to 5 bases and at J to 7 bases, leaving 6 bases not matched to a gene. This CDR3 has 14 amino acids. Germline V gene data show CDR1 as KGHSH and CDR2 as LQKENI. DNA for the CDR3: TGTGCCAGCTCATCCACAGGGGGCACAAATGAGCAGTTCTTC. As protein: CASSSTGGTNEQFF.

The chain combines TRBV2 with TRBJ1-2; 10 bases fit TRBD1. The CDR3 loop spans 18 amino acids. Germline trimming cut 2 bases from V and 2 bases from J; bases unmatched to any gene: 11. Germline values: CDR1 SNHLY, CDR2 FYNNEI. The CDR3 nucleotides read TGTGCCAGCAGTGAATACGACAGGGGGCTCACGGACAACTATGGCTACACCTTC. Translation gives CASSEYDRGLTDNYGYTF.

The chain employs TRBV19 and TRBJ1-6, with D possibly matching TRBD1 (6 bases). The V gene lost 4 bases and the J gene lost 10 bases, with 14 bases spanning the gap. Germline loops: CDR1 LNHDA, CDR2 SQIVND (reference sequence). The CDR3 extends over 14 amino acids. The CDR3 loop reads CASSTGQGQSPLHF. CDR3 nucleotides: TGTGCCAGTAGTACGGGGCAGGGGCAATCACCCCTCCACTTT.

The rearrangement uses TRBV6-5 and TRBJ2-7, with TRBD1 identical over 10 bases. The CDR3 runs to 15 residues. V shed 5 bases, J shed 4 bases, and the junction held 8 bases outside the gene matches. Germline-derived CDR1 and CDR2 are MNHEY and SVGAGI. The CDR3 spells CASSRGTGVGYEQYF. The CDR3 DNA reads TGTGCCAGCAGTAGAGGGACAGGGGTCGGTTACGAGCAGTACTTC.

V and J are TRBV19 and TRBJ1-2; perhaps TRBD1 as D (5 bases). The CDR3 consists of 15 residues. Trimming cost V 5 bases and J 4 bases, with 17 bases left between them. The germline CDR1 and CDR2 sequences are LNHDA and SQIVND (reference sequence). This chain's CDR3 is CASSLRGGAGYGYTF. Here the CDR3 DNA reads TGTGCCAGTAGTCTCCGAGGAGGGGCAGGCTATGGCTACACCTTC.

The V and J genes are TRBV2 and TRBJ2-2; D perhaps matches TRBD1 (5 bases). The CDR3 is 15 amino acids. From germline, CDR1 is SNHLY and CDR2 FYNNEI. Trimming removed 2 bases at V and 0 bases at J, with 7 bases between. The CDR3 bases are TGTGCCAGCAGTGAACAACAGGCGAACACCGGGGAGCTGTTTTTT. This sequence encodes CASSEQQANTGELFF.

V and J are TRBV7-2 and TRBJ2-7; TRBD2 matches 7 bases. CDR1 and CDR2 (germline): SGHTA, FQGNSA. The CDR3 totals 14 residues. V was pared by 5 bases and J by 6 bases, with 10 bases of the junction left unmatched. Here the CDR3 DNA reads TGTGCCAGCAGCCCGGTAAGGGGAGGGCGCGAGCAGTACTTC. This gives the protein CASSPVRGGREQYF.

The CDR3 protein is CASSPDRGRNEKLFF. CDR3 nucleotide sequence: TGTGCCAGCAGCCCCGACAGGGGCAGAAATGAAAAACTGTTTTTT. V is TRBV11-2 and J is TRBJ1-4; 8 nucleotides align to TRBD1. The CDR3 sequence is 15 residues long. The J segment lost 5 bases and the V segment lost 5 bases, leaving 7 bases of the junction unmatched. Germline V gives CDR1 SGHAT, CDR2 FQNNGV.